This T cell receptor (beta chain) was documented in a study of patients and donors after allogeneic stem cell transplantation. TCRdb passed the RT-PCR reads through MiXCR, listing each CDR3 protein once. The sample carries about a million distinct CDR3 sequences, about 20% recorded once. The V end lost 9 bases, the J end lost 0 bases, and 15 bases lay between the germline ends. Germline V gene lookup returns CDR1 MNHNS and CDR2 SASEGT. The CDR3 extends over 14 amino acids. Sequenced input: blood, either unsorted or a sorted T cell fraction (not recorded which). The chain uses TRBV6-1 and TRBJ2-7, with a possible D match to TRBD2 (6 bases). The sequence was obtained from a human donor who was either an allogeneic HSCT recipient or a stem cell or donor lymphocyte infusion donor (not recorded which). It is not recorded whose cells these are; they may come from a transplant donor. Here the CDR3 DNA reads TGTGCCAGTGAGGGAAATAGCGGCTCCTACGAGCAGTACTTC. Amino acids: CASEGNSGSYEQYF.